This T cell receptor beta chain is drawn from a study of cytomegalovirus exposure and HLA in healthy donors. The wider study: About 85 million unique TCR sequences came from HLA-typed donors in an early release. Genetic ancestry analysis placed approximately 79% of the approximately 400 donors that were genotyped in the Caucasian-associated cluster. Study-wide results and limits: Associated with HLA alleles at 0.05 false discovery rate in a later analysis were around 15,000 TCR beta sequences. The sole available immune exposure information was CMV serostatus.

Trimming took 5 bases from V and 1 from J, leaving 10 bases between them. The CDR3 totals 14 residues. Germline CDR1 reads SGHRS; CDR2 reads YFSETQ. Both 60 Vbeta primers and 13 Jbeta primers went into the PCR. This table comes from immunoSEQ multiplex PCR, and its TCRdb copy is limited to in-frame clones, with some not included. The sample has some 65,000 clones, less than 65% seen once; the top ten hold around 2.7%. Turning to this clone: Antigen specificity is unknown.

This receptor was taken from a man under 40 in good health and CMV-seronegative. The gene calls are TRBV5-1 and TRBJ2-1, with D possibly being TRBD1 (5 bases). Material: PBMCs. Here the CDR3 reads CASRLAGSYNEQFF. The DNA for the CDR3 is TGCGCCAGCAGACTCGCAGGGTCCTACAATGAGCAGTTCTTC.